Shown below are 13 T cell receptor beta chains from a single sample sequenced in a study of blood T cell repertoires in COVID-19. Some clones are missing from TCRdb's copy, which holds only in-frame ones; the method was immunoSEQ multiplex PCR. The sample carries more than 100,000 clones, about 90% recorded once. The sample comprised peripheral blood. These receptors were collected from a human donor in a cohort sampled during active COVID-19.

This clone was counted a single time. The chain recombines TRBV7-9 with TRBJ2-7, with 10 bases identical to TRBD1. The germline gives CDR1 SEHNR, CDR2 FQNEAQ (reference sequence). Unmatched junction bases numbered 4, after V lost 5 bases and J lost 0 bases. CDR3 length: 15 amino acids. The CDR3 coding sequence is TGTGCCAGCAGCCCATGGGACAGGGGCTCCTACGAGCAGTACTTC. Translated: CASSPWDRGSYEQYF.

The sample holds one count of this clone. The V gene is TRBV6-4, the J gene TRBJ2-2; perhaps TRBD2 as D (5 bases). CDR3 length: 14 amino acids. Per the germline V gene, CDR1 is MRHNA and CDR2 is SNTAGT. Trimming stripped 6 bases from V and 4 bases from J, with 12 bases between. This chain's CDR3 is CASSEGRGTGELFF. CDR3 DNA sequence: TGTGCCAGCAGCGAGGGTCGCGGCACCGGGGAGCTGTTTTTT.

V gene TRBV7-9 combines with J gene TRBJ2-7, with a possible D match to TRBD1 (6 bases). From germline, CDR1 is SEHNR and CDR2 FQNEAQ (reference sequence). This CDR3 has 13 residues. V was shortened by 5 bases and J by 3 bases, with 11 bases between the two germline ends. This CDR3 reads CASSRDTYYEQYF. The CDR3, as DNA: TGTGCCAGCAGCCGGGACACCTACTACGAGCAGTACTTC.

V gene TRBV3-1 (or the pseudogene TRBV3-2) combines with J gene TRBJ2-7; 9 bases line up with TRBD2. Germline V lookup: CDR1 LGHDT, CDR2 YNNKEL (reference sequence). The CDR3 is 18 amino acids. After removal of 5 bases from V and 1 base from J, the junction contained 15 bases not matched to a gene. CDR3 sequence: CASSGEGKTSGNSYEQYF. CDR3 bases: TGTGCCAGCAGCGGAGAGGGGAAGACTAGCGGAAATTCCTACGAGCAGTACTTC.

CDR3 in DNA: TGCGCCAGCAGCCCGCTGGACAGGGCCAACACTGAAGCTTTCTTT. This sequence encodes CASSPLDRANTEAFF. The chain carries TRBV5-1 and TRBJ1-1, with 8 nucleotides matching TRBD1. J was trimmed by 2 bases and V by 4 bases; bases with no gene match: 7. This CDR3 is built from 15 residues. Germline assignment: CDR1 SGHRS and CDR2 YFSETQ. Drawing the rest from reference TRBV5-1 and TRBJ1-1, the complete variable domain is KAGVTQTPRYLIKTRGQQVTLSCSPISGHRSVSWYQQTPGQGLQFLFEYFSETQRNKGNFPGRFSGRQFSNSRSEMNVSTLELGDSALYLCASSPLDRANTEAFFGQGTRLTVV.

J is TRBJ2-7 and V is TRBV2, with TRBD1 identical over 7 bases. Trimming cost V 8 bases and J 3 bases; bases outside gene matches: 10. Germline lookup yields CDR1 SNHLY and CDR2 FYNNEI. This CDR3 has 14 residues. CDR3 amino acids: CASAGQALDYEQYF. CDR3 sequence (DNA): TGTGCCAGCGCCGGACAGGCCTTGGACTACGAGCAGTACTTC. Using reference TRBV2 and TRBJ2-7 for the parts outside the CDR3, the full variable domain is EPEVTQTPSHQVTQMGQEVILRCVPISNHLYFYWYRQILGQKVEFLVSFYNNEISEKSEIFDDQFSVERPDGSNFTLKIRSTKLEDSAMYFCASAGQALDYEQYFGPGTRLTVT.

CDR3 sequence (DNA): TGTGCCACCAGCAGAGATGGGGTAGGGCGGGTACGGGGAGAGACCCAGTACTTC. Translation: CATSRDGVGRVRGETQYF. The chain combines TRBV15 with TRBJ2-5; D may be TRBD2 (5 bases). V lost 0 bases to trimming and J lost 4 bases, with 21 bases between them. CDR3 size: 18 residues. Germline CDR1 and CDR2: LNHNV and YYDKDF (reference sequence).

Written as DNA, the CDR3 is TGTGCCAGCAGTTCTCAGGCGGGAGTCACAGATACGCAGTATTTT. It encodes CASSSQAGVTDTQYF. This chain joins TRBV2 and TRBJ2-3, with TRBD2 matching over 7 bases. The CDR3 consists of 15 residues. V shed 5 bases and J 2 bases; nucleotides not matched to a gene: 7. From germline, CDR1 is SNHLY and CDR2 FYNNEI.

This clone was observed a single time. The chain recombines TRBV3-1 (or the pseudogene TRBV3-2) with TRBJ1-1, with D possibly being TRBD1 (5 bases). Germline V gene data show CDR1 as LGHDT and CDR2 as YNNKEL (reference sequence). The CDR3 loop spans 13 amino acids. Trimming removed 1 base at V and 14 bases at J, with 17 bases between. CDR3 sequence reads: CASSQGGTRGWFF. CDR3 nucleotide sequence: TGTGCCAGCAGCCAAGGCGGGACCCGGGGTTGGTTCTTT.

The V gene is TRBV24-1, the J gene TRBJ2-7; D is uncertain. V lost 2 bases to trimming and J lost 7 bases, with 14 bases between them. CDR3 length equals 14 residues. Germline V lookup: CDR1 KGHDR, CDR2 SFDVKD. CDR3 protein: CATSDSFRSSEQYF. The DNA for the CDR3 is TGTGCCACCAGTGATTCTTTTCGATCGAGTGAGCAGTACTTC.

This chain uses TRBV4-1 with TRBJ2-1; D call uncertain. Trimming cost V 0 bases and J 3 bases, with 9 bases left between them. Per germline, CDR1 MGHRA and CDR2 YSYEKL. This CDR3 spans 15 amino acids. CDR3 region: CASSQEGNYYNEQFF. The DNA for the CDR3 is TGCGCCAGCAGCCAAGAGGGCAATTACTACAATGAGCAGTTCTTC.

This chain uses TRBV7-8 with TRBJ2-7, with D possibly TRBD1 on 6 matching bases. Trimming pared 1 base from V and 5 bases from J, leaving 12 bases between. The CDR3 has 14 residues. CDR1 and CDR2 from the germline V gene are SGHVS and FQNEAQ. CDR3 loop: CASSLDQGRNEQYF. The CDR3 nucleotides read TGTGCCAGCAGCTTAGATCAGGGGCGGAACGAGCAGTACTTC.

The rearrangement links TRBV10-3 to TRBJ1-1; unclear D gene. From germline, CDR1 is ENHRY and CDR2 SYGVKD. CDR3 size: 11 residues. The V end was cut by 2 bases, the J end by 10 bases, with 8 bases between. The CDR3 DNA follows: TGTGCCATCAGTGAGGATGGGCGAGCTTTCTTT. Residues: CAISEDGRAFF.